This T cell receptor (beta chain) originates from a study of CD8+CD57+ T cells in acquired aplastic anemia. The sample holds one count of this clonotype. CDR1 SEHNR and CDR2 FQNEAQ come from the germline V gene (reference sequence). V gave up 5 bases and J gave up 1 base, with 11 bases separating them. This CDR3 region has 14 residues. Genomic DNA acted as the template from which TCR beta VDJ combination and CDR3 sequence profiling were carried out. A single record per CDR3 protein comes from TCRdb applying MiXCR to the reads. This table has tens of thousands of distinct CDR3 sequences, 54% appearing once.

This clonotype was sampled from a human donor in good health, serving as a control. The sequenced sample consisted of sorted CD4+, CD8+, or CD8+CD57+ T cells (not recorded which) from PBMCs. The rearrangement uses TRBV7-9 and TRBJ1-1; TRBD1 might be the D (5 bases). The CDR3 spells CASSGGVGNTEAFF. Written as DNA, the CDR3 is TGTGCCAGCAGCGGAGGGGTGGGGAACACTGAAGCTTTCTTT.